This TCR beta chain was recorded in a study of OX40 agonist ivuxolimab in advanced cancers. The CDR3 covers 12 residues. The germline gives CDR1 SQVTM, CDR2 ANQGSEA. The ends lost 6 bases at V and 7 bases at J; junction bases unmatched: 5. Here immunoSEQ multiplex PCR was the method, and the copy in TCRdb shows in-frame clones only, minus some. The sample records about 48,000 clones, 75% to 90% being singletons. The chain employs TRBV29-1 and TRBJ2-2, with 7 bases fitting TRBD1. The material was CD4+ or CD8+ T cells sorted from blood, obtained in a trial of the OX40 agonist ivuxolimab. This TCR was sampled from an adult with an advanced solid tumor such as melanoma, head and neck, liver or kidney cancer. In DNA, the CDR3 is TGCAGCGTAGTTCAGGGGGACGGGGAGCTGTTTTTT. It codes for CSVVQGDGELFF.